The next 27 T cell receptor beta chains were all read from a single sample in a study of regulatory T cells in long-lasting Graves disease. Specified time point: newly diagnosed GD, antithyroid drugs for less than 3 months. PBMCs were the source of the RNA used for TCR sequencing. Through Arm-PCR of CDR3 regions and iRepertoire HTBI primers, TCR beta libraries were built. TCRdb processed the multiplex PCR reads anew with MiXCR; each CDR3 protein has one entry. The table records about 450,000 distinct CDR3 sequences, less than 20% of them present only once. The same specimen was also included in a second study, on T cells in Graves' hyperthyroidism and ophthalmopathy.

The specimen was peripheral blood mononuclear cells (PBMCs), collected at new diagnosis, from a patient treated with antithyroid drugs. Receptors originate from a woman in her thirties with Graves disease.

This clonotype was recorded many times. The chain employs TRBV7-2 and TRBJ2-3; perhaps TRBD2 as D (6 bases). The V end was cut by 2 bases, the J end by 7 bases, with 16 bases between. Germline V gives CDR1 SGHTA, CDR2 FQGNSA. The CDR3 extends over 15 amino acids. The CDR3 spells CASSLSGSGPHTQYF. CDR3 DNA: TGTGCCAGCAGCTTATCCGGTAGCGGACCCCATACGCAGTATTTT.

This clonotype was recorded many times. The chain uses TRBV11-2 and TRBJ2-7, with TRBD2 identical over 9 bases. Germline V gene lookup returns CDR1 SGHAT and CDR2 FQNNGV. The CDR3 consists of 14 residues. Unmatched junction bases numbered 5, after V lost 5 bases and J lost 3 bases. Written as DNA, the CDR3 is TGTGCCAGCAGCGTAGCGGGAGAGTACTACGAGCAGTACTTC. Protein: CASSVAGEYYEQYF.

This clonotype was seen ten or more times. CDR3: CASSFSGRGLGAENTEAFF. CDR3 sequence (DNA): TGTGCCAGCAGCTTCAGCGGGCGGGGCCTGGGTGCTGAGAACACTGAAGCTTTCTTT. This chain links TRBV11-2 with TRBJ1-1; D might be TRBD1 (5 bases). The CDR3 extends over 19 amino acids. V was clipped by 3 bases and J by 1 base, with 24 bases between them. The germline gives CDR1 SGHAT, CDR2 FQNNGV.

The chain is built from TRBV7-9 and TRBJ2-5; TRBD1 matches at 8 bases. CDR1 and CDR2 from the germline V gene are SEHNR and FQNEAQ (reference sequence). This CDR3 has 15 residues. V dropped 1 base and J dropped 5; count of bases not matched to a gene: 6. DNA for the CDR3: TGTGCCAGCAGCTTAGGGACAGGGTTCGGGGAGACCCAGTACTTC. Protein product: CASSLGTGFGETQYF.

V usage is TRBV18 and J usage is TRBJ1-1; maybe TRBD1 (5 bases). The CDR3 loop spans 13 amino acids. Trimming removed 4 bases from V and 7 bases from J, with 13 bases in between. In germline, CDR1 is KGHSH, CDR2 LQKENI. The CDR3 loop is CASSRRQNDEAFF. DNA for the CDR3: TGTGCCAGCTCACGACGACAGAACGATGAAGCTTTCTTT.

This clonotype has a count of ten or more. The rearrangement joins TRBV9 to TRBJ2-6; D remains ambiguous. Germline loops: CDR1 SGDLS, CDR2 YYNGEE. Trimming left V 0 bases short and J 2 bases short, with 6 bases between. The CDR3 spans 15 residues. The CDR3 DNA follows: TGTGCCAGCAGCGTAGAGGCGGCTGGGGCCAACGTCCTGACTTTC. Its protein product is CASSVEAAGANVLTF.

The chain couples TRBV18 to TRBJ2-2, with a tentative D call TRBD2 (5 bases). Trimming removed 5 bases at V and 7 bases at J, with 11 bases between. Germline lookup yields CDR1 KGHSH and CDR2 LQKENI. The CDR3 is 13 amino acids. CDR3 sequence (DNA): TGTGCCAGCTCAGGGGAGTGGATCGGGGAGCTGTTTTTT. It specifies CASSGEWIGELFF.

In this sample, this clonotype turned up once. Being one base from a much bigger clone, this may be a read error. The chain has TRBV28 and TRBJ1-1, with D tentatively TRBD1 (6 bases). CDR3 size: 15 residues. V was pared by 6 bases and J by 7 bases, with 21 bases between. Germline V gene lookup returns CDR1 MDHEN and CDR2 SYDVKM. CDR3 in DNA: TGTGCCAGCAGGGGACCCCACAGGGAAGGCAATGAAGCTTTCTTT. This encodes CASRGPHREGNEAFF.

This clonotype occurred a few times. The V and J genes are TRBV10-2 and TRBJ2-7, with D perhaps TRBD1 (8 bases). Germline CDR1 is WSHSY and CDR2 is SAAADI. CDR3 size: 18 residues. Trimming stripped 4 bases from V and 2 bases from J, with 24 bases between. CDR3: CASSAHRGGLEGPYEQYF. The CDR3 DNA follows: TGCGCCAGCAGTGCCCACAGGGGGGGCCTAGAGGGACCCTACGAGCAGTACTTC.

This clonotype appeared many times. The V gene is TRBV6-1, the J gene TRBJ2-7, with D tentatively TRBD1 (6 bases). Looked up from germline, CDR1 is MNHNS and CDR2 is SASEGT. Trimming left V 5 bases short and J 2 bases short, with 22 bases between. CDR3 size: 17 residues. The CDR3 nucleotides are TGTGCCAGCAGTCAAGGGGTTACGACAGGATCGCCCTACGAGCAGTACTTC. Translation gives CASSQGVTTGSPYEQYF.

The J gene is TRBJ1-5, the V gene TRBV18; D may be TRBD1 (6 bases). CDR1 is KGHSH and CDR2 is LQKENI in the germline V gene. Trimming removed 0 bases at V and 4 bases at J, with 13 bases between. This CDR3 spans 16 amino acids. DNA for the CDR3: TGTGCCAGCTCACCACCGAACAGGGATGGAAATCAGCCCCAGCATTTT. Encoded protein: CASSPPNRDGNQPQHF.

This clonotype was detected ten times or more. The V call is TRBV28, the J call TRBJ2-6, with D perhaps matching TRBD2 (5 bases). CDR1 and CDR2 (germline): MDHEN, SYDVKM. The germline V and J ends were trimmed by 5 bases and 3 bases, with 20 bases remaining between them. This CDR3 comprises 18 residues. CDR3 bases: TGTGCCAGCAGTAGCATTATAGCGAATCGGGGTGGGGCCAACGTCCTGACTTTC. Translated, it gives CASSSIIANRGGANVLTF.

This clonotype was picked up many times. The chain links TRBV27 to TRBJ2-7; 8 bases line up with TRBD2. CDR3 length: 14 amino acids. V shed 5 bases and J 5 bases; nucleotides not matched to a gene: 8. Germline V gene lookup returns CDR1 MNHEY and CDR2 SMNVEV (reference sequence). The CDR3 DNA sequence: TGTGCCAGCAGTACCAGCGGGAGATCTAACGAGCAGTACTTC. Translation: CASSTSGRSNEQYF.

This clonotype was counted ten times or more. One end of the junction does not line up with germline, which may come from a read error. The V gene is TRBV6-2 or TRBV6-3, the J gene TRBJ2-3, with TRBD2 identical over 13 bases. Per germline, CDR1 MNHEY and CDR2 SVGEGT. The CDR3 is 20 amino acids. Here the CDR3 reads CASSNSPRLAGGRRTDTQYF. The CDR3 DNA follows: TGTGCCAGCAGTAACTCCCCACGACTAGCGGGAGGCAGGCGCACAGATACGCAGTATTTT.

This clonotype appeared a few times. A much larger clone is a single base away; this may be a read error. The chain's CDR3 is CASSALAGGGDTQCF. The CDR3 nucleotides read TGTGCCAGCAGCGCCCTAGCGGGAGGGGGAGATACGCAGTGTTTT. The rearrangement links TRBV11-1 to TRBJ2-3; 12 bases match TRBD2. The CDR3 is made up of 15 amino acids. The germline V gene has CDR1 SGHAT and CDR2 FQDESV (reference sequence).

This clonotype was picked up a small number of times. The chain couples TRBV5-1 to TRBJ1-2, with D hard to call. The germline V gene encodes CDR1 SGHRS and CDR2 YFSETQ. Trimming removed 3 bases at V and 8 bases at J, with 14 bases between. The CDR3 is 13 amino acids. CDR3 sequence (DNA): TGCGCCAGCAGCTCGCGACTGGAGATGGGCTACACCTTC. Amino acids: CASSSRLEMGYTF.

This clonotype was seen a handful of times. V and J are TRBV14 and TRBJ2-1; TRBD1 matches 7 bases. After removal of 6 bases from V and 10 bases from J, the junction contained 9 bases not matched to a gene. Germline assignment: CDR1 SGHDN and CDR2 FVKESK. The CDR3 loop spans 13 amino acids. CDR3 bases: TGTGCCAGCAGACGGGACAGATTCGGGGAGCAGTTCTTC. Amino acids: CASRRDRFGEQFF.

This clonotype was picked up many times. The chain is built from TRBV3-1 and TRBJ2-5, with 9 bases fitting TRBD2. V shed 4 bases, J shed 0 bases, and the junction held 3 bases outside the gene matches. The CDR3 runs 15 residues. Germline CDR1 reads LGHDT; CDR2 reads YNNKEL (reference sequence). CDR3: CASSRASGNQETQYF. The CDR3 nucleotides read TGTGCCAGCAGCCGAGCTAGCGGGAACCAAGAGACCCAGTACTTC.

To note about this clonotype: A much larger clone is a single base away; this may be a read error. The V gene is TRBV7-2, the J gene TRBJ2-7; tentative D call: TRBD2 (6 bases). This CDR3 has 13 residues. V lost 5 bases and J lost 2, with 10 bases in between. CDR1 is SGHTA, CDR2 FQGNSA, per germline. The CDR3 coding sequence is TGTGCCAGCAGCACCCGACTAGCCTACGAGCAGTACTTC. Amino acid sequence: CASSTRLAYEQYF.

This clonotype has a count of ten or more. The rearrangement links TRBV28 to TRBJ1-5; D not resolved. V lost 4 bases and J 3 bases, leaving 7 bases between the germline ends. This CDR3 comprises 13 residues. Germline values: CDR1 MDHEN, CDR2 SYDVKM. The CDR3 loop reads CASSWGFNQPQHF. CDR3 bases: TGTGCCAGCAGTTGGGGTTTCAATCAGCCCCAGCATTTT.

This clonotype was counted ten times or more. The CDR3 spells CASSSGTGGSYGYTF. The CDR3 DNA is TGTGCCAGCAGTTCTGGGACGGGGGGAAGCTATGGCTACACCTTC. J is TRBJ1-2 and V is TRBV28, with D perhaps TRBD1 (5 bases). Trimming shortened V by 4 bases and J by 4 bases, and 16 bases separated the two germline ends. Germline loops: CDR1 MDHEN, CDR2 SYDVKM. The CDR3 has 15 amino acids.

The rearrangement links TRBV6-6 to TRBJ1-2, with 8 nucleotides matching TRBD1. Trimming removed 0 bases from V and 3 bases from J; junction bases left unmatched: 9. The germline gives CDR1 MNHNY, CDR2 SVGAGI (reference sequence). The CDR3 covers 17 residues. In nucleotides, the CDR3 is TGTGCCAGCAGTTACTCGATTAGGTCAGGGGGCGACTATGGCTACACCTTC. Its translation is CASSYSIRSGGDYGYTF.

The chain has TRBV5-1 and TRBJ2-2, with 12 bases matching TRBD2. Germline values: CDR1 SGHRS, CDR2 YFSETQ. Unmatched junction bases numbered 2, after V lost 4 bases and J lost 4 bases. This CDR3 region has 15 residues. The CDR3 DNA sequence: TGCGCCAGCAGCAAACTAGCGGGAGGCACCGGGGAGCTGTTTTTT. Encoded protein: CASSKLAGGTGELFF.

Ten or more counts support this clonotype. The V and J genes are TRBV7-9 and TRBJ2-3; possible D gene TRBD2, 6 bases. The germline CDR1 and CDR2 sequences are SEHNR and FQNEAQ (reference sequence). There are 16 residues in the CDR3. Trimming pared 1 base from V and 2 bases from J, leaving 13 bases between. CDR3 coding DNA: TGTGCCAGCAGCTTAGTTGGCGGGAAACCCACAGATACGCAGTATTTT. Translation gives CASSLVGGKPTDTQYF.

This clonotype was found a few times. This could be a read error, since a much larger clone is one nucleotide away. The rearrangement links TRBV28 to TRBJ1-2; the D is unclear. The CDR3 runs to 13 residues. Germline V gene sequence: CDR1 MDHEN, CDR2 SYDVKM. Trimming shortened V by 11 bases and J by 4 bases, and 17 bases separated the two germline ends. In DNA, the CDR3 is TGTGCCGGCTATTCATCTGCGACCTATGGCTACACCTTC. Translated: CAGYSSATYGYTF.

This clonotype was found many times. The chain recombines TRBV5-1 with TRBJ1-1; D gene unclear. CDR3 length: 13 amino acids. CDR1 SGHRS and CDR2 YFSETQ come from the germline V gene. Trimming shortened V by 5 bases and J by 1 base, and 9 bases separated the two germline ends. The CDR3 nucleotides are TGCGCCAGCAGTTTCAACCAGAACACTGAAGCTTTCTTT. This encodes CASSFNQNTEAFF.

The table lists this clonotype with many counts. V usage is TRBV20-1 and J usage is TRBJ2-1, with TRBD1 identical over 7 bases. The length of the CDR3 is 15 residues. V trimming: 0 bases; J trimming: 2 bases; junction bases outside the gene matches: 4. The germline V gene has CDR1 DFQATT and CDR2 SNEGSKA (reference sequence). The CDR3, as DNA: TGCAGTGCTAGAGATAGGACAGGTACCTACAATGAGCAGTTCTTC. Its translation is CSARDRTGTYNEQFF.